One and the same sample provided the 15 T cell receptor beta chains below, sequenced in a study of cytomegalovirus exposure and HLA in healthy donors (dated by TCRdb to about 2017). Libraries were constructed by the immunoSEQ multiplex PCR assay. For the multiplex PCR, a mixture combining 60 forward primers for TCR Vbeta segments and 13 reverse primers for TCR Jbeta segments was used. TCRdb carries this immuneACCESS record with in-frame sequences only. Its versions omit some clonotypes, under half of them owing to an unresolved V gene in the studies checked, with the rest unexplained. The sample records about 110,000 clones, over 75% of which are singletons. The ten largest clones take up approximately 2.2% of the sample. Material for sequencing was PBMCs. All receptors come from a man younger than 40 in good health and CMV-seronegative.

The chain joins TRBV2 to TRBJ1-1; D gene ambiguous. Germline CDR1 and CDR2: SNHLY and FYNNEI. V was clipped by 3 bases and J by 3 bases, with 5 bases between them. The CDR3 covers 12 residues. The CDR3 loop is CASSDEDTEAFF. As DNA, the CDR3 is TGTGCCAGCAGTGACGAGGACACTGAAGCTTTCTTT.

V and J are TRBV10-1 and TRBJ2-1, with 8 bases that match TRBD2. CDR1 WNHNN and CDR2 SYGVQD come from the germline V gene (reference sequence). J gave up 0 bases and V 5 bases, and 9 bases lay outside the gene matches. CDR3 length: 17 residues. The CDR3 region is CASSRASGLVSYNEQFF. CDR3 nucleotide sequence: TGCGCCAGCAGTAGGGCTAGCGGGTTAGTCTCCTACAATGAGCAGTTCTTC.

In regard to this clone: One junction end does not reproduce the germline sequence, and a read error may be involved. The rearrangement uses TRBV5-1 and TRBJ1-1; D remains ambiguous. Germline CDR1 SGHRS, CDR2 YFSETQ. The CDR3 consists of 12 residues. CDR3 amino acids: CASSLESPPVPW. As DNA, the CDR3 is TGCGCCAGCAGCTTGGAATCTCCCCCAGTGCCCTGG.

The chain has TRBV5-1 and TRBJ2-7, with D perhaps TRBD1 (6 bases). V lost 4 bases and J 6 bases, leaving 17 bases between the germline ends. The CDR3 has 14 amino acids. Germline assignment: CDR1 SGHRS and CDR2 YFSETQ. This CDR3 reads CASSHTGMSGEQYF. The CDR3 bases are TGCGCCAGCAGCCATACAGGGATGAGCGGCGAGCAGTACTTC.

This clone was counted a single time. The chain is built from TRBV6-5 and TRBJ1-1; D remains ambiguous. The V and J ends lost 7 bases and 0 bases respectively, with 9 bases between them. Germline V CDR1 and CDR2: MNHEY, SVGAGI. There are 13 residues in the CDR3. Written as DNA, the CDR3 is TGTGCCAGCATGAGGGTCATGAACACTGAAGCTTTCTTT. This encodes CASMRVMNTEAFF.

The chain employs TRBV29-1 and TRBJ2-3, with 12 positions matching TRBD2. CDR3 size: 15 residues. Trimming cost V 7 bases and J 4 bases; bases outside gene matches: 9. CDR1 and CDR2 (germline): SQVTM, ANQGSEA. The CDR3 DNA reads as TGCAGCGGGAGTGCTAGCGGGAGGGCCCCAGATACGCAGTATTTT. This translates into CSGSASGRAPDTQYF.

This clone was seen more than once but under ten times. The chain recombines TRBV7-9 with TRBJ1-1; the D is unclear. Germline-derived CDR1 and CDR2 are SEHNR and FQNEAQ (reference sequence). CDR3 length: 15 amino acids. V gave up 2 bases and J gave up 3 bases, with 13 bases separating them. The CDR3 reads CASSLIRSVHTEAFF. The CDR3 nucleotides are TGTGCCAGCAGCTTAATCAGGTCAGTTCACACTGAAGCTTTCTTT.

The chain joins TRBV19 to TRBJ2-1, with a weak D call TRBD2 (6 bases). The CDR3 runs to 13 residues. In germline, CDR1 is LNHDA, CDR2 SQIVND (reference sequence). Trimming cost V 4 bases and J 6 bases, with 10 bases left between them. The CDR3 DNA sequence: TGTGCCAGTAGTACCCGGGAGAGCAATGAGCAGTTCTTC. Protein: CASSTRESNEQFF.

Worth noting for this clone: The junction departs from germline at one end; a sequencing error may be responsible. V is TRBV4-1 and J is TRBJ1-2; D gene ambiguous. Germline V CDR1 and CDR2: MGHRA, YSYEKL. The CDR3 covers 12 residues. The CDR3, as DNA: TGCGCCAGCAGCCCAGACAACTCTGGCTACACCTTC. Amino acid sequence: CASSPDNSGYTF.

The V and J genes are TRBV30 and TRBJ2-7; the match to TRBD2 covers 11 bases. V lost 8 bases and J lost 7; bases outside the gene matches: 7. The CDR3 length is 12 residues. Germline V CDR1 and CDR2: GTSNPN, SVGIG (reference sequence). The CDR3 loop is CALRLAGSEQYF. The CDR3 DNA is TGTGCCCTCCGACTAGCGGGGTCTGAGCAGTACTTC.

The J gene is TRBJ2-7, the V gene TRBV30; 9 bases agree with TRBD2. The junction had 13 bases not matched to a gene; V was cut back by 0 bases and J by 4 bases. This CDR3 has 17 residues. The germline gives CDR1 GTSNPN, CDR2 SVGIG (reference sequence). The CDR3 is CAWSVDPVLAGPYEQYF. The CDR3 nucleotides read TGTGCCTGGAGTGTAGACCCGGTACTAGCGGGCCCTTACGAGCAGTACTTC.

The J gene is TRBJ2-7, the V gene TRBV2, with a possible D match to TRBD1 (6 bases). V was cut by 6 bases and J by 0 bases, with 12 bases left in between. Per germline, CDR1 SNHLY and CDR2 FYNNEI. The CDR3 consists of 14 residues. The CDR3, as DNA: TGTGCCAGCAGCACAGGGACCCGCTCCTACGAGCAGTACTTC. Protein: CASSTGTRSYEQYF.

J is TRBJ1-1 and V is TRBV7-3; 8 nucleotides align to TRBD1. The CDR3 runs 15 residues. V lost 0 bases and J lost 8; bases outside the gene matches: 8. From germline, CDR1 is SGHTA and CDR2 FQGTGA. The CDR3 nucleotides read TGTGCCAGCAGCTTAACCCCCACAGGGGGGACCGAAGCTTTCTTT. This sequence encodes CASSLTPTGGTEAFF.

V is TRBV5-1 and J is TRBJ2-7; D is possibly TRBD2 (6 bases). CDR3 length: 14 amino acids. Trimming took off 0 bases at V and 7 bases at J, with 14 bases between the two ends. The germline V gene has CDR1 SGHRS and CDR2 YFSETQ. This CDR3 reads CASSLVLAPGEQYF. The DNA for the CDR3 is TGCGCCAGCAGCTTGGTCCTAGCGCCAGGGGAGCAGTACTTC.

V gene TRBV4-1 combines with J gene TRBJ1-2, with a weak D call TRBD1 (6 bases). In germline, CDR1 is MGHRA, CDR2 YSYEKL. CDR3 length equals 14 residues. Between the trimmed V and J ends, which lost 0 bases and 8 bases, there was a span of 13 bases. CDR3: CASSQEGGPGGYTF. For the CDR3, the DNA is TGCGCCAGCAGCCAAGAAGGGGGTCCAGGGGGCTACACCTTC.